This T cell receptor (beta chain) derives from a study of CD8 T cells in Susac syndrome (dated by TCRdb to the late 2010s). Study-level background: Repertoire sequencing was used to test whether CD8+ T cell activation and differentiation in Susac syndrome was antigen driven. Study-wide conclusions, independent of this receptor: The study acknowledged that relatively few individuals were included in the TCR sequencing and HLA analysis.

On this clonotype: Its antigen remains undetermined. Base-call qualities are not available, and no considerably larger clone is one nucleotide away.

The CDR3, from cysteine to phenylalanine, totals 13 residues. Of the read, only the CDR3 DNA is kept; its 39 bases are in frame from base 1. V lost 11 bases and J lost 5 bases; the stretch between them is 18 bases long. According to the germline V gene, CDR1 reads SNHLY and CDR2 reads FYNNEI. RNA was extracted using the RNeasy kit, and about 0.45 to 1 ug of the RNA was reverse transcribed with random hexamers. TCR beta CDR3 regions were amplified with the immunoSEQ multiplex PCR assay covering 54 Vbeta and 13 Jbeta segments. PCR amplification bias was corrected using a synthetic template baseline for primer optimization and computational correction. Per the source publication's procedure: Only productive sequences were kept, with reads annotated to V, D and J genes according to IMGT and analyzed in immunoSEQ Analyzer. Clonality was computed as one minus Shannon entropy normalized by log2 of the number of productive unique sequences. Public and private clones were assessed among the 100 most prevalent clones of each patient and control. Clones were defined as Susac-specific if absent from the healthy and MS cohorts, from approximately 1,100 published viral clones and from other ImmuneACCESS disease sequences. TCRdb reworked the public reads: Q25 trimming with fastp, MiXCR clone assembly, productive beta chains retained. Every distinct CDR3 protein forms one entry, paired with its most common genes and DNA. TCRdb, not the original authors, processed these V and J calls. This sample gives under 200,000 distinct CDR3 sequences in total; 90% to 95% of them show up just once. 0.1% of the sample is in the top ten clones.

Peripheral blood CD8+ and CD4+ T cells from healthy donors, Susac syndrome patients and multiple sclerosis patients were profiled by high-throughput TCR beta sequencing. Healthy donors were included as age- and sex-matched controls. Bulk CD8+ and CD4+ T cells were purified by magnetic negative isolation, whereas CD8+ TEMRA cells were enriched by FACS. Blood was collected in EDTA tubes and processed within 24 hours, with PBMCs isolated through density gradient centrifugation. PBMCs intended for TCR sequencing were frozen in liquid nitrogen and were later thawed in a 37 degrees C water bath. The sorted or isolated CD4+, CD8+ and CD8+ TEMRA cells had a purity of 90% or higher.

Sequenced material: CD4+ T cells from PBMCs. The source is a human donor in good health. The chain uses TRBV2 and TRBJ1-1; TRBD1 is a possible D gene, resting on 6 matching bases. The bases are TGTGCCGTAATGGGGCAGGGGCGGACTGAAGCTTTCTTT. Its translation is CAVMGQGRTEAFF.